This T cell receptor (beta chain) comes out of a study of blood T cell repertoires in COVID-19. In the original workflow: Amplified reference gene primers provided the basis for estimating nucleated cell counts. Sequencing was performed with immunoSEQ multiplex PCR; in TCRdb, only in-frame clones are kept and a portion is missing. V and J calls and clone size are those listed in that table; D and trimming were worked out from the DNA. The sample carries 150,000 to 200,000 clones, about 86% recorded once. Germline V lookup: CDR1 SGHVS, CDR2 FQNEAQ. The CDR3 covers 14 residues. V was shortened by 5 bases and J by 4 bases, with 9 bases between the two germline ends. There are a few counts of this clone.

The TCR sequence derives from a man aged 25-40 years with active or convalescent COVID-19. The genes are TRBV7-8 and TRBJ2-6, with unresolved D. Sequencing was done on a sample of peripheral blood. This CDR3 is CASSPLSGANVLTF. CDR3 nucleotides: TGTGCCAGCAGCCCGTTATCCGGGGCCAACGTCCTGACTTTC.